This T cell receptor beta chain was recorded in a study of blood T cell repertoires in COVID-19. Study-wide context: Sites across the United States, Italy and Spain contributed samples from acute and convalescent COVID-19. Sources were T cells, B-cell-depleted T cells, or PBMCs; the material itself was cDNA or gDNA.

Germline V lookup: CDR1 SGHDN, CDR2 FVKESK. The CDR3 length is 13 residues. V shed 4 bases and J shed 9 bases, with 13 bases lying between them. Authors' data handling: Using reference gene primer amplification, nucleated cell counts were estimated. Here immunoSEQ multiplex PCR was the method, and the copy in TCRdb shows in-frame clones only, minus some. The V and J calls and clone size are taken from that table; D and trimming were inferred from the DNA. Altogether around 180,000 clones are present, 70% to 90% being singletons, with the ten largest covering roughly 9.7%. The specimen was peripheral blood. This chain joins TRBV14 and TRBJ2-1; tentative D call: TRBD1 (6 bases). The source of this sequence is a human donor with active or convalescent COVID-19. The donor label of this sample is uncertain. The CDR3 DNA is TGTGCCAGCAGCCCATTACTAGGGGGTGAGCAGTTCTTC. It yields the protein CASSPLLGGEQFF.